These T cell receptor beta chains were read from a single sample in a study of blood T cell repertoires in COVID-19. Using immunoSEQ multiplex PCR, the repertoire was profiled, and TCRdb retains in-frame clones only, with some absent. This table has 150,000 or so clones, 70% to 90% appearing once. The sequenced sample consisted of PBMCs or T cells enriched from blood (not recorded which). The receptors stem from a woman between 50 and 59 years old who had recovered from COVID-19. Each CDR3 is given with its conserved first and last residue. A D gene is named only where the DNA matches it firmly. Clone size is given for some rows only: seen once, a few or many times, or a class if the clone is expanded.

CASSLSRISYEQYF	TGTGCCAGCAGCTTATCGAGGATCTCCTACGAGCAGTACTTC	.	TRBV7-3	TRBJ2-7	.
CASRRSSGGGFGYNEQFF	TGTGCCAGCAGGAGATCTAGCGGGGGGGGATTCGGCTACAATGAGCAGTTCTTC	.	TRBV28	TRBJ2-1	TRBD2
CASSGQGNGEKLFF	TGTGCCAGCTCGGGACAGGGGAACGGTGAAAAACTGTTTTTT	.	TRBV18	TRBJ1-4	TRBD1
CASSQGWGQGRTEAFF	TGCGCCAGCAGCCAAGGGTGGGGACAGGGGAGGACTGAAGCTTTCTTT	.	TRBV4-1	TRBJ1-1	TRBD1
CAWSVVTGPRETQYF	TGTGCCTGGAGTGTTGTGACAGGGCCTAGGGAGACCCAGTACTTC	.	TRBV30	TRBJ2-5	TRBD1
CASSPRTTTEAFF	TGTGCCAGCTCACCCCGGACAACCACTGAAGCTTTCTTT	.	TRBV18	TRBJ1-1	.
CASSLDRMRANTGELFF	TGTGCCAGCAGCTTAGATAGGATGAGGGCGAACACCGGGGAGCTGTTTTTT	.	TRBV7-2	TRBJ2-2	.
CASSFYGQGPGEQYF	TGTGCCAGCAGTTTCTATGGACAGGGTCCAGGCGAGCAGTACTTC	.	TRBV27	TRBJ2-7	TRBD1
CASSSYMNTEAFF	TGTGCCAGCAGCTCGTACATGAACACTGAAGCTTTCTTT	.	TRBV11-3	TRBJ1-1	.
CASSIGGLKTEAFF	TGTGCCAGTAGTATAGGAGGGTTAAAGACTGAAGCTTTCTTT	few	TRBV19	TRBJ1-1	.
CASSTLRIRDRGYEQYF	TGTGCCAGCAGTACTCTCAGGATCCGGGACAGGGGTTACGAGCAGTACTTC	.	TRBV27	TRBJ2-7	TRBD1
CASSYGQGRTEAFF	TGTGCCAGCAGTTACGGACAGGGTCGGACTGAAGCTTTCTTT	once	TRBV6-5	TRBJ1-1	TRBD1
CASRVEGVTYEQYF	TGTGCCAGCAGGGTTGAGGGGGTCACCTACGAGCAGTACTTC	.	TRBV6-5	TRBJ2-7	.
CASSLPQAIEQYF	TGTGCCAGCAGCTTACCCCAAGCAATCGAGCAGTACTTC	.	TRBV11-2	TRBJ2-7	.
CASSQETRGLGVSPLHF	TGTGCCAGCAGCCAAGAAACCAGGGGACTAGGAGTTTCACCCCTCCACTTT	.	TRBV4-2	TRBJ1-6	.
CASSPRRTNSPLHF	TGCGCCAGCAGCCCGAGAAGAACCAATTCACCCCTCCACTTT	.	TRBV5-1	TRBJ1-6	.
CASRDRANQPQHF	TGTGCCAGCCGGGACAGGGCTAATCAGCCCCAGCATTTT	.	TRBV2	TRBJ1-5	TRBD1
CASSQPGQGNEQYF	TGCGCCAGCAGCCAACCCGGACAGGGGAATGAGCAGTACTTC	.	TRBV4-3	TRBJ2-7	TRBD1